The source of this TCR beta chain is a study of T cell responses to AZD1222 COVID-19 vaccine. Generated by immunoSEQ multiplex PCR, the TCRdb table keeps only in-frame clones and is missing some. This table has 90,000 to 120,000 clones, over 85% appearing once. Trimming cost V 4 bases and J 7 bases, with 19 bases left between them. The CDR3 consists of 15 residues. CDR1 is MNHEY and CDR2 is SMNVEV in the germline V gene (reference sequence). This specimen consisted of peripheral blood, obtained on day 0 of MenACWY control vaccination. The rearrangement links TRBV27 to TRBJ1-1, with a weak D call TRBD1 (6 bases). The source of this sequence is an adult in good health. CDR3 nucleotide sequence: TGTGCCAGCAGTTCCCGGGCGGGGGCTGCGAATGAAGCTTTCTTT. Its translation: CASSSRAGAANEAFF.